The 25 T cell receptor beta chains below all came from one sample that was sequenced in a study of OX40 agonist ivuxolimab in advanced cancers. Using immunoSEQ multiplex PCR, the repertoire was profiled, and TCRdb retains in-frame clones only, with some absent. The top ten clones hold approximately 5.7% of a sample with over 80,000 clones, about 86% of them seen once. Here the sequenced sample was CD4+ or CD8+ T cells sorted from blood, taken in a trial of the OX40 agonist ivuxolimab. The receptors were gathered from an adult with an advanced solid tumor such as melanoma, head and neck, liver or kidney cancer.

The chain couples TRBV5-6 to TRBJ1-1; D is unclear. Trimming cost V 3 bases and J 3 bases, with 12 bases left between them. The CDR3 covers 14 residues. Germline values: CDR1 SGHDT, CDR2 YYEEEE. In DNA, the CDR3 is TGTGCCAGCAGCTCGTGGCTTATCTACACTGAAGCTTTCTTT. It is translated as CASSSWLIYTEAFF.

The V gene is TRBV2, the J gene TRBJ2-5; 7 bases fit TRBD1. CDR3 length: 14 residues. Germline values: CDR1 SNHLY, CDR2 FYNNEI. The ends lost 8 bases at V and 3 bases at J; junction bases unmatched: 9. The CDR3 DNA is TGTGCCAGCGGCCGGGACAGAGGGGAAGAGACCCAGTACTTC. It encodes CASGRDRGEETQYF. Full variable domain (outside the CDR3, taken from reference TRBV2 and TRBJ2-5): EPEVTQTPSHQVTQMGQEVILRCVPISNHLYFYWYRQILGQKVEFLVSFYNNEISEKSEIFDDQFSVERPDGSNFTLKIRSTKLEDSAMYFCASGRDRGEETQYFGPGTRLLVL.

V and J are TRBV5-1 and TRBJ2-7; 12 nucleotides match TRBD1. This CDR3 contains 18 residues. Looked up from germline, CDR1 is SGHRS and CDR2 is YFSETQ. Trimming took 0 bases from V and 3 from J; bases not matched to a gene: 10. CDR3 coding DNA: TGCGCCAGCAGCTTGGAACGGGGGACAGGGGGCGCTTTCTACGAGCAGTACTTC. Protein: CASSLERGTGGAFYEQYF.

This chain joins TRBV14 and TRBJ2-1; 10 bases align to TRBD1. V trimming: 4 bases; J trimming: 7 bases; junction bases outside the gene matches: 7. This CDR3 is 15 amino acids long. Germline CDR1 SGHDN, CDR2 FVKESK. CDR3 amino acids: CASSRTTGGKNEQFF. CDR3 DNA: TGTGCCAGCAGCCGAACGACAGGGGGCAAGAATGAGCAGTTCTTC. Supplemented by reference TRBV14 and TRBJ2-1, the full variable domain reads EAGVTQFPSHSVIEKGQTVTLRCDPISGHDNLYWYRRVMGKEIKFLLHFVKESKQDESGMPNNRFLAERTGGTYSTLKVQPAELEDSGVYFCASSRTTGGKNEQFFGPGTRLTVL.

This rearrangement joins TRBV18 to TRBJ2-1; D is unresolved. Germline V gives CDR1 KGHSH, CDR2 LQKENI. V lost 0 bases to trimming and J lost 7 bases, with 10 bases between them. The CDR3 extends over 14 amino acids. Here the CDR3 DNA reads TGTGCCAGCTCACCACCGCACACTCGGAATGAGCAGTTCTTC. This codes for CASSPPHTRNEQFF.

This clone was recorded only once. The chain is built from TRBV9 and TRBJ2-3, with 10 bases identical to TRBD2. The CDR3 length is 15 residues. V was pared by 2 bases and J by 1 base, with 1 base of the junction left unmatched. Germline V gene lookup returns CDR1 SGDLS and CDR2 YYNGEE. The chain's CDR3 is CASSVTSGGTDTQYF. As DNA, the CDR3 is TGTGCCAGCAGCGTCACTAGCGGGGGCACAGATACGCAGTATTTT.

The chain employs TRBV27 and TRBJ2-5; 10 bases match TRBD1. Germline V CDR1 and CDR2: MNHEY, SMNVEV (reference sequence). The CDR3 length is 16 residues. V dropped 5 bases and J dropped 5; count of bases not matched to a gene: 11. CDR3 in amino acids: CASSPRDRGIKETQYF. Here the CDR3 DNA reads TGTGCCAGCAGTCCCCGGGACAGGGGAATTAAGGAGACCCAGTACTTC.

J is TRBJ1-5 and V is TRBV7-2; D ambiguous. The CDR3 spans 16 residues. Per the germline V gene, CDR1 is SGHTA and CDR2 is FQGNSA. V lost 2 bases and J lost 6, with 17 bases in between. CDR3 in DNA: TGTGCCAGCAGCTTACGGACGGACTTGGCGAGTCAGCCCCAGCATTTT. The encoded protein is CASSLRTDLASQPQHF.

This chain connects TRBV5-8 to TRBJ2-7; 8 bases match TRBD1. The trim removed 4 bases at V and 7 bases at J, leaving 13 bases unmatched. CDR3 length: 15 residues. From germline, CDR1 is SGHTS and CDR2 YDEGEE. This CDR3 is CASSLTRAGGKEQYF. The CDR3 DNA sequence: TGTGCCAGCAGCCTGACCAGGGCAGGGGGCAAAGAGCAGTACTTC. The entire variable domain, with the rest obtained from reference TRBV5-8 and TRBJ2-7, is as follows: EAGVTQSPTHLIKTRGQQATLRCSPISGHTSVYWYQQALGLGLQFLLWYDEGEERNRGNFPPRFSGRQFPNYSSELNVNALELEDSALYLCASSLTRAGGKEQYFGPGTRLTVT.

The genes are TRBV11-1 and TRBJ2-7; 11 nucleotides line up with TRBD2. The CDR3 covers 15 residues. CDR1 and CDR2 from the germline V gene are SGHAT and FQDESV (reference sequence). J was trimmed by 2 bases and V by 3 bases; bases with no gene match: 3. The DNA of the CDR3 is TGTGCCAGCAGCTTGCTAGCGGGAGGCCCCTACGAGCAGTACTTC. It encodes CASSLLAGGPYEQYF. The complete variable domain, with remaining parts taken from reference TRBV11-1 and TRBJ2-7, reads EAEVAQSPRYKITEKSQAVAFWCDPISGHATLYWYRQILGQGPELLVQFQDESVVDDSQLPKDRFSAERLKGVDSTLKIQPAELGDSAMYLCASSLLAGGPYEQYFGPGTRLTVT.

The chain recombines TRBV4-1 with TRBJ1-4; D is uncertain. The CDR3 loop spans 15 amino acids. The V end was cut by 1 base, the J end by 0 bases, with 6 bases between. The germline V gene encodes CDR1 MGHRA and CDR2 YSYEKL. CDR3 region: CASSQGRATNEKLFF. The CDR3 DNA sequence: TGCGCCAGCAGCCAAGGGCGGGCAACTAATGAAAAACTGTTTTTT.

DNA of the CDR3: TGTGCCAGTAGGTACCGGGACAGGGGAGGGACGAACACTGAAGCTTTCTTT. Protein: CASRYRDRGGTNTEAFF. The chain uses TRBV19 and TRBJ1-1; 10 bases map to TRBD1. The germline gives CDR1 LNHDA, CDR2 SQIVND (reference sequence). This CDR3 spans 17 amino acids. J gave up 1 base and V 6 bases, and 11 bases lay outside the gene matches.

V is TRBV5-1 and J is TRBJ2-3; D ambiguous. There are 13 residues in the CDR3. Trimming shortened V by 2 bases and J by 3 bases, and 7 bases separated the two germline ends. Germline CDR1 and CDR2: SGHRS and YFSETQ. CDR3 bases: TGCGCCAGCAGCTTTACGGAGACAGATACGCAGTATTTT. This translates into CASSFTETDTQYF.

The gene calls are TRBV18 and TRBJ1-2, with a possible D match to TRBD1 (6 bases). Trimming removed 3 bases from V and 4 bases from J, with 12 bases in between. Per the germline V gene, CDR1 is KGHSH and CDR2 is LQKENI. The CDR3 sequence is 14 residues long. Written as DNA, the CDR3 is TGTGCCAGCTCACCCGGACAGAGCCCCTATGGCTACACCTTC. Its translation is CASSPGQSPYGYTF.

The chain recombines TRBV6-1 with TRBJ2-2, with 7 bases lining up with TRBD1. The CDR3 extends over 14 amino acids. CDR1 is MNHNS and CDR2 is SASEGT in the germline V gene. Trimming took 7 bases from V and 2 from J; bases not matched to a gene: 4. The CDR3 bases are TGTGCCAGCAACAGACAGGGAAACACCGGGGAGCTGTTTTTT. Translating it yields CASNRQGNTGELFF.

The chain has TRBV5-1 and TRBJ2-1; 8 bases fit TRBD1. V lost 3 bases and J lost 7; bases outside the gene matches: 6. The germline CDR1 and CDR2 sequences are SGHRS and YFSETQ. The CDR3 has 14 amino acids. CDR3 region: CASSSQGAGNEQFF. CDR3 coding DNA: TGCGCCAGCAGCTCCCAGGGGGCGGGAAATGAGCAGTTCTTC.

The chain uses TRBV27 and TRBJ1-4; 9 bases align to TRBD1. The CDR3 contains 18 residues. The ends lost 4 bases at V and 0 bases at J; junction bases unmatched: 9. Germline CDR1 and CDR2: MNHEY and SMNVEV (reference sequence). The CDR3 DNA reads TGTGCCAGCAGTTCTACGCACAGGGGGCTTGCAACTAATGAAAAACTGTTTTTT. Encoded protein: CASSSTHRGLATNEKLFF.

This clone was picked up a small number of times. The chain combines TRBV30 with TRBJ1-1; D unclear. Trimming removed 0 bases at V and 1 base at J, with 12 bases between. Germline V CDR1 and CDR2: GTSNPN, SVGIG (reference sequence). The CDR3 is 15 residues long. The DNA for the CDR3 is TGTGCCTGGAGTGTTTCCCTCAAGGGGAACACTGAAGCTTTCTTT. Translating gives CAWSVSLKGNTEAFF. Full variable domain (rest looked up from reference TRBV30 and TRBJ1-1): SQTIHQWPATLVQPVGSPLSLECTVEGTSNPNLYWYRQAAGRGLQLLFYSVGIGQISSEVPQNLSASRPQDRQFILSSKKLLLSDSGFYLCAWSVSLKGNTEAFFGQGTRLTVV.

The rearrangement joins TRBV11-2 to TRBJ2-2; TRBD2 matches 11 bases. The germline CDR1 and CDR2 sequences are SGHAT and FQNNGV. This CDR3 is 17 amino acids long. V was pared by 3 bases and J by 3 bases, with 6 bases of the junction left unmatched. This CDR3 reads CASSLLGLAGHTGELFF. The CDR3 DNA is TGTGCCAGCAGCTTGCTCGGACTAGCGGGTCACACCGGGGAGCTGTTTTTT.

This chain links TRBV11-2 with TRBJ2-3; a possible D gene is TRBD1 (7 bases). V lost 6 bases, J lost 1 base, and 20 bases lay in between. Germline values: CDR1 SGHAT, CDR2 FQNNGV. The CDR3 has 17 residues. The DNA for the CDR3 is TGTGCCAGCAGTCTAGGGGGCGGGGCCGGGGGCACAGATACGCAGTATTTT. It yields the protein CASSLGGGAGGTDTQYF.

The V and J genes are TRBV7-8 and TRBJ1-1; no reliable D call. Trimming removed 3 bases from V and 8 bases from J, with 10 bases in between. Germline V gene lookup returns CDR1 SGHVS and CDR2 FQNEAQ. This CDR3 spans 12 amino acids. The CDR3 nucleotides read TGTGCCAGCAGCTTCCACGGGGAGGAAGCTTTCTTT. Its protein product is CASSFHGEEAFF.

This clone was detected only a few times. This chain connects TRBV30 to TRBJ1-6; 8 bases match TRBD1. From germline, CDR1 is GTSNPN and CDR2 SVGIG (reference sequence). Germline trimming cut 8 bases from V and 6 bases from J; bases unmatched to any gene: 9. The CDR3 totals 14 residues. The CDR3 sequence: CAVPRDRPNSPLHF. The CDR3 DNA sequence: TGTGCCGTGCCCCGGGACAGGCCTAATTCACCCCTCCACTTT.

The chain links TRBV6-1 to TRBJ1-1; D gene uncertain. The V gene's germline CDR1 is MNHNS and CDR2 SASEGT. The CDR3 has 14 amino acids. V was pared by 1 base and J by 3 bases, with 9 bases between. The CDR3 sequence is CASSEGQGHTEAFF. CDR3 nucleotides: TGTGCCAGCAGTGAAGGCCAAGGCCACACTGAAGCTTTCTTT.

CDR3 protein: CASSSSRDSNYGYTF. DNA for the CDR3: TGTGCCAGCAGCTCTTCTCGGGACAGTAACTATGGCTACACCTTC. The rearrangement joins TRBV11-3 to TRBJ1-2; 7 bases fit TRBD1. CDR1 SGHNT and CDR2 YENEEA come from the germline V gene. The junction had 6 bases not matched to a gene; V was cut back by 4 bases and J by 1 base. CDR3 length: 15 amino acids.

The V and J genes are TRBV2 and TRBJ2-5, with 7 bases matching TRBD2. V was pared by 2 bases and J by 2 bases, with 11 bases of the junction left unmatched. Germline V CDR1 and CDR2: SNHLY, FYNNEI. The CDR3 covers 17 residues. In DNA, the CDR3 is TGTGCCAGCAGTGAAATTTATCTGGGACTACAACAAGAGACCCAGTACTTC. It translates to CASSEIYLGLQQETQYF.